This T cell receptor beta chain was obtained from a study of neoadjuvant anti-PD-1 for oral cavity cancer. Overall study: Patients without progression got a fourth dose around day 43.

Regarding time point: after neoadjuvant nivolumab, at surgical resection. Libraries were prepared by immunoSEQ multiplex PCR; TCRdb keeps only in-frame clonotypes and omits some of them. Here the sample spans about 9,400 clones, about 65% being singletons. This CDR3 spans 14 amino acids. V dropped 0 bases and J dropped 3 bases, with 6 bases sitting between them. CDR1 and CDR2 (germline): SGHRS, YFSETQ. This material consisted of PBMCs, taken after nivolumab (anti-PD-1) treatment. This chain connects TRBV5-1 to TRBJ1-4; D remains unclear. This clonotype originated in a person between 40 and 85 years old with oral cavity squamous cell carcinoma. As DNA, the CDR3 is TGCGCCAGCAGCTTGGGGGCCTCTAATGAAAAACTGTTTTTT. It codes for CASSLGASNEKLFF.